The entry that follows covers one TCR beta chain sequence. What it recognizes is unknown. This entry is derived from a study of T cell repertoires in cytomegalovirus infection. Study background: Recently identified HLA-C-restricted and well-studied HLA-B-restricted CMV epitopes were used. The public TCR beta signatures pointed to both CMV infection and matching HLA type. Study-level findings and limits: Carriers of CMV plus the relevant HLA were identified by cumulative public TCR beta family frequency.

This CDR3 has 15 amino acids. V lost 8 bases, J lost 7 bases, and 20 bases lay in between. Germline V gene lookup returns CDR1 MNHNS and CDR2 SASEGT. One entry per CDR3 protein, called by TCRdb with MiXCR from the reads. The repertoire holds about 920,000 distinct CDR3 sequences, with 31% as singletons. The source was cultured CD8+ T cells from PBMCs, collected from culture after CMV antigen stimulation. The sequence was obtained from a human donor in good health (CMV status not recorded). Some clones in this sample may be carry-over from other donors' samples. J is TRBJ1-4 and V is TRBV6-1; possibly TRBD1 for D (5 bases). The CDR3 is CASRERRTGGEKLFF. CDR3 DNA: TGTGCCAGCCGCGAGAGAAGAACGGGGGGTGAAAAACTGTTTTTT.